Listed here is a single T cell receptor (beta chain). Its antigen is undetermined. Blood samples of approximately 2.3 ml were drawn from every donor. With eight separate reactions per sample, the authors made cDNA. TCRdb re-called the 5' RACE reads, yielding one record per CDR3 amino acid sequence without DNA. This sample's clone table lists about 210,000 distinct CDR3 sequences. This sample was taken from a study of monozygotic twins with inflammatory bowel disease. Findings of the study overall: IBD patients had lower TCRbeta diversity (inverse Simpson) than healthy co-twins. Telling apart the different T cell subtypes was not possible.

Germline CDR1 and CDR2: SNHLY and FYNNEI. CDR3 length: 15 residues. This chain connects TRBV2 to TRBJ2-3; TCRdb lists TRBD1, though no DNA is available to test this call. Sequencing was performed on blood. The receptor was isolated from a human donor with ulcerative colitis or Crohn's disease, or a healthy co-twin of an affected twin (not recorded which). The CDR3 here is CASRNTGARTDTQYF.